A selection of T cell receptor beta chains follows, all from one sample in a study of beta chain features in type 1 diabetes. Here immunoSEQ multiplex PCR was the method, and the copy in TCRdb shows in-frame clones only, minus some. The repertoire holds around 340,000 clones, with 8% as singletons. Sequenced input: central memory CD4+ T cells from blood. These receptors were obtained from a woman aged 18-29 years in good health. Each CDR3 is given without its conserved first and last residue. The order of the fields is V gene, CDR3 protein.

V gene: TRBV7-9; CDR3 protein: ASSPEREQRQY
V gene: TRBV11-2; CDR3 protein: ASSSVLADNEQF
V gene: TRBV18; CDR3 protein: ASSPGASNYGYT
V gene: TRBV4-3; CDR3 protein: ASSQDVAGNYNEQF
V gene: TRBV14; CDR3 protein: ASSPGPRDRVVSGANVLT
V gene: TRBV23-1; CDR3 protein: ASSPGQGLRYEQY
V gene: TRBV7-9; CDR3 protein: ASSFTAETLAKNIQY
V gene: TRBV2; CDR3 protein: ASSGGLQETQY
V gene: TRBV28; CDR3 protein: ASSSIRGGAGANVLT
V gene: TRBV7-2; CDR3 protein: ASTPGPSGGYT
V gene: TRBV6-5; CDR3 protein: ASRHTRDYEQF